This T cell receptor beta chain was captured by sequencing in a study of T cell clonality in common variable immunodeficiency. Trimming removed 5 bases from V and 7 bases from J, with 20 bases in between. The CDR3 consists of 15 residues. Germline CDR1 is SGHTA and CDR2 is FQGTGA. On this clone itself: What it binds is not known. The CDR3 is cut off 3 residues early in the read; its end comes from the germline J gene.

Study observations and caveats: Patient heterogeneity in the CVID cohort limited correlations between repertoire features and clinical complications. The cause of increased CVID clonality remains unclear without subpopulation sequencing. Fewer deletions and N-nucleotide insertions were reportedly seen in common variable immunodeficiency TCR beta sequences. Compared with controls, CVID subjects had fewer shared TCRbeta clones.

Profiling relied on immunoSEQ multiplex PCR, and the TCRdb table lists in-frame clones only, not all of them. In total the sample includes about 52,000 clones, none of them seen once. The clonotype originates from a person between 18 and 75 years old in good health. The chain joins TRBV7-3 to TRBJ2-5, with a weak D call TRBD1 (5 bases). Material for sequencing was peripheral blood mononuclear cells. CDR3 bases read: TGTGCCAGCAGCCTAAGCATTCAGGGTGGCGGGACC. It codes for CASSLSIQGGGT. Given in full, the CDR3 is CASSLSIQGGGTQYF.